Described below is a single T cell receptor beta chain sequence and its context. Other DNA sequences within the sample encode an identical CDR3. MY09/MY11 PCR detected cervical HPV DNA; dot-blot assigned genotypes. The sample comes from a study of T cells in women clearing cervical HPV infection. Libraries were prepared by immunoSEQ multiplex PCR; TCRdb keeps only in-frame clonotypes and omits some of them. The sample spans around 35,000 clones; the ten largest clones claim 1.7%. What was sequenced was blood buffy coat. This TCR was recovered from a woman aged 18 to 75 with a cervical HPV16 infection that either progressed to CIN3+ or cleared (not recorded which).

The CDR3 loop reads CASSPVGTNEKLFF. CDR3 bases read: TGTGCCAGCTCACCGGTTGGGACTAATGAAAAG. The V and J genes are TRBV18 and TRBJ2-2; TRBD2 matches 7 bases. The read halts 3 residues ahead of the CDR3 end, with the missing end drawn from the germline J gene. In germline, CDR1 is KGHSH, CDR2 LQKENI. There are 14 residues in the CDR3.